This passage covers 3 T cell receptor beta chains from one sample sequenced in a study of T cells in Graves' hyperthyroidism and ophthalmopathy. From RNA transcripts, TCR beta CDR3 regions were amplified. A set of HTBI primers served as the primers for a first-round RT-PCR of the TCR CDR3. From the multiplex PCR reads, TCRdb called clonotypes with MiXCR, one entry per CDR3 protein. The profile covers around 350,000 distinct CDR3 sequences, with 19% appearing a single time and 3% to 4.5% taken by the ten largest. Sequenced input: blood. Receptors were obtained from a woman aged 18-30 years with Graves' hyperthyroidism.

This clonotype was counted at least ten times. This chain connects TRBV12-3 or TRBV12-4 to TRBJ1-5; TRBD1 is a possible D gene (5 bases). V lost 6 bases and J lost 3, with 12 bases in between. This CDR3 comprises 14 residues. The CDR3 loop reads CASSMGRNNQPQHF. In DNA, the CDR3 is TGTGCCAGCAGCATGGGACGGAACAATCAGCCCCAGCATTTT.

This chain connects TRBV2 to TRBJ1-2, with D possibly matching TRBD1 (5 bases). CDR3 size: 14 residues. Germline V gene data show CDR1 as SNHLY and CDR2 as FYNNEI. Trimming stripped 5 bases from V and 4 bases from J, with 14 bases between. This CDR3 is CASSQGAPRYGYTF. As DNA, the CDR3 is TGTGCCAGCAGTCAAGGGGCCCCCCGCTATGGCTACACCTTC.

This clonotype was recorded many times. The chain employs TRBV12-3 or TRBV12-4 and TRBJ2-5, with a possible D match to TRBD2 (5 bases). The CDR3 consists of 13 residues. CDR3 coding DNA: TGTGCTACCACCCCCCCGGGGAAGGAGACCCAGTACTTC. Protein sequence: CATTPPGKETQYF.